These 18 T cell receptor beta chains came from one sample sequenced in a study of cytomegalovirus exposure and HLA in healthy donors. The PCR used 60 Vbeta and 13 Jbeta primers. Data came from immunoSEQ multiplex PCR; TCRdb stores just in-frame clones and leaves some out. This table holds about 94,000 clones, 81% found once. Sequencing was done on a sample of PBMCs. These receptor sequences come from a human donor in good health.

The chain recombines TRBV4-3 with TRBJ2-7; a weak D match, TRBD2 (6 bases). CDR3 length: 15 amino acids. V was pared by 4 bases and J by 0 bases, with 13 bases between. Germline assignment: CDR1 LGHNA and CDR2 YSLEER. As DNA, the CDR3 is TGCGCCAGCAGCCTGGGACTGCTAAGCTCCTACGAGCAGTACTTC. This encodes CASSLGLLSSYEQYF.

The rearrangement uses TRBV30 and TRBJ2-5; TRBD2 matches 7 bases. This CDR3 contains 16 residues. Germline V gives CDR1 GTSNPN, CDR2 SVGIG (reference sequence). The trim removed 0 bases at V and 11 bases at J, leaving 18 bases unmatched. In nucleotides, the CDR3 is TGTGCCTGGAGTGTACGAGGTCGGAAGGGACGGGAGGAGCAGTACTTC. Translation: CAWSVRGRKGREEQYF.

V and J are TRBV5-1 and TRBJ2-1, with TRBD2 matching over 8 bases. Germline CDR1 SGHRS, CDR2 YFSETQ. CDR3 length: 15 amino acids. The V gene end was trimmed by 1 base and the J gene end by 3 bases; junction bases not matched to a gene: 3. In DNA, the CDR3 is TGCGCCAGCAGCTTGCTAGCGGGTAGCTACAATGAGCAGTTCTTC. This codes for CASSLLAGSYNEQFF.

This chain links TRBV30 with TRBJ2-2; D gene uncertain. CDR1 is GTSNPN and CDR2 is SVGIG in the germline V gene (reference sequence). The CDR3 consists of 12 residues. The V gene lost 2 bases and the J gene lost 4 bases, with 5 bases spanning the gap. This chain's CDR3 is CAWSLATGELFF. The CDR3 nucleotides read TGTGCCTGGAGTTTGGCCACCGGGGAGCTGTTTTTT.

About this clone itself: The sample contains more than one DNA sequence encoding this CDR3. For the CDR3, the DNA is TGTGCCAGCAGTGAAAGAGGGCTAGCGGGGGGTTTCAGGGCTGAGACCCAGTACTTC. This codes for CASSERGLAGGFRAETQYF. This chain joins TRBV2 and TRBJ2-5, with 11 bases that match TRBD2. CDR1 SNHLY and CDR2 FYNNEI come from the germline V gene. The CDR3 covers 19 residues. V lost 2 bases and J lost 5; bases outside the gene matches: 16.

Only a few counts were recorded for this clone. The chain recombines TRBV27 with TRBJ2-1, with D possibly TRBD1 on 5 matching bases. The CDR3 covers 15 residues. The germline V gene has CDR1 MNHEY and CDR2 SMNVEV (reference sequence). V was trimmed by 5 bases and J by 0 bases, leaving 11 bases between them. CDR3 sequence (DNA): TGTGCCAGCAGTGCAGGGCGTAGCTCCTACAATGAGCAGTTCTTC. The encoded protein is CASSAGRSSYNEQFF.

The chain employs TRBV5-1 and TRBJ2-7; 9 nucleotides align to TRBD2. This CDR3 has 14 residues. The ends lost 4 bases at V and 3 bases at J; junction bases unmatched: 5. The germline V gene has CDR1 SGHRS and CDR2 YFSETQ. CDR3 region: CASSPQAGGYEQYF. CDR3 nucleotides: TGCGCCAGCAGCCCCCAAGCGGGGGGCTACGAGCAGTACTTC.

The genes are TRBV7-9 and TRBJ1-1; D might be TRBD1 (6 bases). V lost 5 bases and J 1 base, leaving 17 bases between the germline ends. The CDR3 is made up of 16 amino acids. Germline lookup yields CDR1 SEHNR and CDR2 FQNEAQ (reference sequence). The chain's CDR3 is CASSASWGHTNTEAFF. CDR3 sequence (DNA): TGTGCCAGCAGCGCGAGCTGGGGACACACGAACACTGAAGCTTTCTTT.

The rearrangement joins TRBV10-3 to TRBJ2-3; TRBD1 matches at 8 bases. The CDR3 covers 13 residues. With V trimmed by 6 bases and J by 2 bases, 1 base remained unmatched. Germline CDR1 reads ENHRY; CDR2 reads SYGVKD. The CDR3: CAISRGLTDTQYF. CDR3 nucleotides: TGTGCCATCAGCAGGGGGCTCACAGATACGCAGTATTTT.

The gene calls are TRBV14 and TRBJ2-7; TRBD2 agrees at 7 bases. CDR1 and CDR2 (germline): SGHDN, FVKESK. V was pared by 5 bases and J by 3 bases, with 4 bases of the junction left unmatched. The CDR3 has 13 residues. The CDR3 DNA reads TGTGCCAGCAGCTCGGGGGGAGGCTACGAGCAGTACTTC. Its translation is CASSSGGGYEQYF. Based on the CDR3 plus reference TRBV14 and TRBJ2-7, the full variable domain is EAGVTQFPSHSVIEKGQTVTLRCDPISGHDNLYWYRRVMGKEIKFLLHFVKESKQDESGMPNNRFLAERTGGTYSTLKVQPAELEDSGVYFCASSSGGGYEQYFGPGTRLTVT.

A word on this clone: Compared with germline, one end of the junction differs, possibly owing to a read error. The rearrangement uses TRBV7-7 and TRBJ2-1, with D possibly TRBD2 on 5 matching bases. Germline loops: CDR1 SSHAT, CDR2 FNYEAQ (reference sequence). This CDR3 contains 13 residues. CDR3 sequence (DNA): TGTGCTAGCAGCTCAGCGAGGGATGTAGAGCAGTTCTTC. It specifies CASSSARDVEQFF.

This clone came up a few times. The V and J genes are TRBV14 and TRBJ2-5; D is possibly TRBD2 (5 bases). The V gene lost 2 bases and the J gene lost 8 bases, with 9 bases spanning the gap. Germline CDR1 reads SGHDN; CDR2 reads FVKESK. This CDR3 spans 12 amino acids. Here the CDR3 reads CASSQTRTTQYF. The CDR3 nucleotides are TGTGCCAGCAGCCAAACTAGGACTACCCAGTACTTC.

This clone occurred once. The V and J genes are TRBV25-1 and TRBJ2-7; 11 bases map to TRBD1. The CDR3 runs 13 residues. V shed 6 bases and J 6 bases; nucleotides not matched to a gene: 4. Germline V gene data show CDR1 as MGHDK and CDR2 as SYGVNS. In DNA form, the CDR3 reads TGTGCCAGCAGGGGACAGGGGGTCGGCGAGCAGTACTTC. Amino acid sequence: CASRGQGVGEQYF.

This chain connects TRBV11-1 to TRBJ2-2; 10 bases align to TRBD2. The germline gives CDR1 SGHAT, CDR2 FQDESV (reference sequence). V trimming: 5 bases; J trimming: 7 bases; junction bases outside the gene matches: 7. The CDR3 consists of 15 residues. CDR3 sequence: CASSAARLAGGELFF. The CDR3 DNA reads TGTGCCAGCAGCGCCGCAAGACTAGCGGGCGGGGAGCTGTTTTTT.

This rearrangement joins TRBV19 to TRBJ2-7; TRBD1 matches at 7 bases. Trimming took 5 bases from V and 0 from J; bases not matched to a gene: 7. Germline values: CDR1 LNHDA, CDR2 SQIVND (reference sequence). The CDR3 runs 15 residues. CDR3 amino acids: CASSSPGTASYEQYF. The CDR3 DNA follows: TGTGCCAGTAGTTCACCCGGGACAGCCTCCTACGAGCAGTACTTC.

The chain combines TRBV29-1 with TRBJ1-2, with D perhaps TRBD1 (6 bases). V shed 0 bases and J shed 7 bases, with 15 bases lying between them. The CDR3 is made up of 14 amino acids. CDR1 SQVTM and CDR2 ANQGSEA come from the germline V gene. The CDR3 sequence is CSVEDQGRGAGYTF. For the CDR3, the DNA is TGCAGCGTTGAAGATCAGGGGCGGGGGGCTGGCTACACCTTC. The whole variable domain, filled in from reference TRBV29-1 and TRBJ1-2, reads SAVISQKPSRDICQRGTSLTIQCQVDSQVTMMFWYRQQPGQSLTLIATANQGSEATYESGFVIDKFPISRPNLTFSTLTVSNMSPEDSSIYLCSVEDQGRGAGYTFGSGTRLTVV.

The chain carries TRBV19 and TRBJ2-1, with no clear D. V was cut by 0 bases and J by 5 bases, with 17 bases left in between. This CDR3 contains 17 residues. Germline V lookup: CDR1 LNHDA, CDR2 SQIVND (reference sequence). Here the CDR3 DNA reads TGTGCCAGTAGTATAGACCGAAGTAGGCGGCCAAACAATGAGCAGTTCTTC. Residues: CASSIDRSRRPNNEQFF.

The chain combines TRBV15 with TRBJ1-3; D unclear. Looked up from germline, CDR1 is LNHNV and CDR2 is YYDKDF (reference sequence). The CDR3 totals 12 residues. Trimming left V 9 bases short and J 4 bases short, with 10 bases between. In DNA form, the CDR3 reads TGTGCCACGTGGGGAGGGGGAAACACCATATATTTT. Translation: CATWGGGNTIYF.